The 20 T cell receptor beta chains given below trace back to one sample, sequenced in a study of blood T cell repertoires in COVID-19. The protocol was immunoSEQ multiplex PCR, while the TCRdb copy is restricted to in-frame clones and leaves out a portion. The sample records about 230,000 clones, about 85% being singletons. Material: peripheral blood. Receptors originate from a man in his forties with acute or convalescent COVID-19.

The V and J genes are TRBV27 and TRBJ1-2; TRBD1 agrees at 8 bases. Germline V gene data show CDR1 as MNHEY and CDR2 as SMNVEV (reference sequence). V shed 6 bases, J shed 1 base, and the junction held 7 bases outside the gene matches. The CDR3 sequence is 15 residues long. The CDR3 sequence: CASRKQGGVNYGYTF. The CDR3 DNA follows: TGTGCCAGCAGAAAACAGGGGGGCGTTAACTATGGCTACACCTTC.

This chain connects TRBV7-9 to TRBJ1-1; maybe TRBD1 (6 bases). CDR1 and CDR2 (germline): SEHNR, FQNEAQ (reference sequence). The CDR3 contains 15 residues. V was shortened by 5 bases and J by 3 bases, with 16 bases between the two germline ends. CDR3 amino acids: CASSTGTTTDTEAFF. As DNA, the CDR3 is TGTGCCAGCAGCACCGGGACAACGACCGACACTGAAGCTTTCTTT.

This sequence joins TRBV7-2 and TRBJ2-3; 9 bases are shared with TRBD1. V lost 2 bases to trimming and J lost 5 bases; unmatched junction nucleotides: 5. The CDR3 length is 15 residues. Germline CDR1 is SGHTA and CDR2 is FQGNSA. CDR3 amino acids: CASSLIGTGKDTQYF. In DNA form, the CDR3 reads TGTGCCAGCAGCTTAATTGGGACAGGGAAAGATACGCAGTATTTT.

CDR3 in DNA: TGTGCCAGCAGCCAAGTGGATTTTGGGGAGGCTTCCTACGAGCAGTACTTC. Translated, it gives CASSQVDFGEASYEQYF. The genes are TRBV4-2 and TRBJ2-7, with D possibly being TRBD2 (6 bases). Germline V gene lookup returns CDR1 LGHNA and CDR2 YNFKEQ. The CDR3 totals 17 residues. Trimming removed 1 base at V and 1 base at J, with 17 bases between.

This sequence joins TRBV9 and TRBJ1-2; D is unresolved. The germline V and J ends were trimmed by 0 bases and 5 bases, with 8 bases remaining between them. CDR3 length: 13 amino acids. Germline V gene data show CDR1 as SGDLS and CDR2 as YYNGEE. The CDR3 bases are TGTGCCAGCAGCGTAGGCGGGCAGTATGGCTACACCTTC. Translated: CASSVGGQYGYTF.

The V gene is TRBV9, the J gene TRBJ1-5; 8 bases agree with TRBD1. Germline CDR1 and CDR2: SGDLS and YYNGEE. CDR3 length: 15 amino acids. The trim removed 4 bases at V and 4 bases at J, leaving 7 bases unmatched. CDR3 DNA sequence: TGTGCCAGCAGCTTGGGGACAGGACCTAATCAGCCCCAGCATTTT. Residues: CASSLGTGPNQPQHF.

The J gene is TRBJ1-2, the V gene TRBV3-1 (or the pseudogene TRBV3-2); D is unresolved. This CDR3 is 12 amino acids long. Germline V lookup: CDR1 LGHDT, CDR2 YNNKEL (reference sequence). V was shortened by 5 bases and J by 10 bases, with 14 bases between the two germline ends. The CDR3, as DNA: TGTGCCAGCAGCGATCGCCCAGGCTACTACACCTTC. This sequence encodes CASSDRPGYYTF.

The chain recombines TRBV28 with TRBJ2-1; 8 nucleotides align to TRBD2. V was pared by 5 bases and J by 4 bases, with 19 bases of the junction left unmatched. Germline V gives CDR1 MDHEN, CDR2 SYDVKM. CDR3 length: 19 residues. The CDR3 spells CASSRPSGKAGVPYNEQFF. CDR3 nucleotides: TGTGCCAGCAGTCGCCCCTCCGGGAAAGCGGGGGTACCTTACAATGAGCAGTTCTTC.

This chain links TRBV15 with TRBJ1-2; TRBD1 matches 7 bases. The V gene's germline CDR1 is LNHNV and CDR2 YYDKDF (reference sequence). V shed 5 bases and J 3 bases; nucleotides not matched to a gene: 9. The CDR3 contains 15 residues. In DNA form, the CDR3 reads TGTGCCACCAGCGTAAGGACCGGGACAGACTATGGCTACACCTTC. Its protein is CATSVRTGTDYGYTF.

This clone was counted once. The J gene is TRBJ1-3, the V gene TRBV18; no clear D gene. V was pared by 2 bases and J by 3 bases, with 8 bases between. The CDR3 has 14 residues. CDR1 and CDR2 (germline): KGHSH, LQKENI. The CDR3 DNA follows: TGTGCCAGCTCACCAGTACAAGTTGGAAACACCATATATTTT. Protein: CASSPVQVGNTIYF.

The CDR3 region has the DNA TGTGCCACCAGCTCAGGGACAGGTCGCACTGAAGCTTTCTTT. Its translation is CATSSGTGRTEAFF. The chain carries TRBV15 and TRBJ1-1; 8 nucleotides agree with TRBD1. CDR1 LNHNV and CDR2 YYDKDF come from the germline V gene (reference sequence). This CDR3 is 14 amino acids long. Trimming removed 5 bases from V and 4 bases from J; junction bases left unmatched: 6.

The chain recombines TRBV3-1 (or the pseudogene TRBV3-2) with TRBJ1-2, with 11 bases lining up with TRBD1. This CDR3 contains 14 residues. Germline V gives CDR1 LGHDT, CDR2 YNNKEL (reference sequence). V was clipped by 4 bases and J by 8 bases; unmatched bases: 6. The CDR3 nucleotides are TGTGCCAGCAGCCTTGGGACAGGGGGGGTCGGCTACACCTTC. It specifies CASSLGTGGVGYTF.

This clone was seen only a few times. The chain is built from TRBV2 and TRBJ1-3; maybe TRBD1 (6 bases). The CDR3 sequence is 13 residues long. Germline loops: CDR1 SNHLY, CDR2 FYNNEI. V shed 7 bases and J shed 7 bases, with 14 bases lying between them. The CDR3 reads CASKVGQRNTIYF. Here the CDR3 DNA reads TGTGCCAGCAAGGTTGGACAGAGGAACACCATATATTTT.

This chain links TRBV18 with TRBJ2-2, with 9 positions matching TRBD1. J gave up 4 bases and V 3 bases, and 3 bases lay outside the gene matches. CDR3 size: 15 residues. Germline V CDR1 and CDR2: KGHSH, LQKENI. Here the CDR3 reads CASSPGTGSTGELFF. CDR3 DNA sequence: TGTGCCAGCTCACCGGGGACAGGGAGCACCGGGGAGCTGTTTTTT.

The chain uses TRBV4-1 and TRBJ2-2; D call uncertain. The CDR3 is 16 residues long. Germline V gene data show CDR1 as MGHRA and CDR2 as YSYEKL. Trimming stripped 0 bases from V and 4 bases from J, with 12 bases between. CDR3 residues: CASSQETVGRTGELFF. CDR3 sequence (DNA): TGCGCCAGCAGCCAAGAAACAGTGGGCCGCACCGGGGAGCTGTTTTTT.

The chain recombines TRBV9 with TRBJ1-3, with a possible D match to TRBD1 (6 bases). Trimming stripped 0 bases from V and 5 bases from J, with 9 bases between. Germline V gene data show CDR1 as SGDLS and CDR2 as YYNGEE. The CDR3 covers 14 residues. CDR3 sequence: CASSVDRVRNTIYF. The CDR3, as DNA: TGTGCCAGCAGCGTAGACAGGGTTAGAAACACCATATATTTT.

The V and J genes are TRBV2 and TRBJ1-1; 9 bases fit TRBD1. Germline lookup yields CDR1 SNHLY and CDR2 FYNNEI. Trimming removed 6 bases from V and 4 bases from J; junction bases left unmatched: 6. The CDR3 is 14 residues long. In nucleotides, the CDR3 is TGTGCCAGCAGGAAACAGGGGGCCGGCACTGAAGCTTTCTTT. This codes for CASRKQGAGTEAFF. The full variable domain, with the rest looked up from reference TRBV2 and TRBJ1-1, is EPEVTQTPSHQVTQMGQEVILRCVPISNHLYFYWYRQILGQKVEFLVSFYNNEISEKSEIFDDQFSVERPDGSNFTLKIRSTKLEDSAMYFCASRKQGAGTEAFFGQGTRLTVV.

The rearrangement links TRBV5-5 to TRBJ1-2; D is ambiguous. V was cut by 4 bases and J by 6 bases, with 16 bases left in between. This CDR3 is built from 14 residues. The V gene's germline CDR1 is SGHKS and CDR2 YYEKEE (reference sequence). The CDR3 nucleotides are TGTGCCAGCAGCCCTCGTGAAGGGAGACATGGCTACACCTTC. It specifies CASSPREGRHGYTF.

This sequence joins TRBV27 and TRBJ2-3, with 13 bases fitting TRBD2. Germline CDR1 is MNHEY and CDR2 is SMNVEV (reference sequence). There are 18 residues in the CDR3. V gave up 4 bases and J gave up 2 bases; unmatched junction bases: 9. For the CDR3, the DNA is TGTGCCAGCAGTTCCCCGACTAGCGGGGGGTTTTTCACAGATACGCAGTATTTT. Its translation: CASSSPTSGGFFTDTQYF.

The V call is TRBV9, the J call TRBJ1-4, with 11 bases that match TRBD1. CDR1 is SGDLS, CDR2 YYNGEE, per germline. The CDR3 length is 15 residues. The trim removed 2 bases at V and 7 bases at J, leaving 4 bases unmatched. The CDR3 sequence: CASSVGQGGIEKLFF. In nucleotides, the CDR3 is TGTGCCAGCAGCGTGGGACAGGGGGGGATTGAAAAACTGTTTTTT.